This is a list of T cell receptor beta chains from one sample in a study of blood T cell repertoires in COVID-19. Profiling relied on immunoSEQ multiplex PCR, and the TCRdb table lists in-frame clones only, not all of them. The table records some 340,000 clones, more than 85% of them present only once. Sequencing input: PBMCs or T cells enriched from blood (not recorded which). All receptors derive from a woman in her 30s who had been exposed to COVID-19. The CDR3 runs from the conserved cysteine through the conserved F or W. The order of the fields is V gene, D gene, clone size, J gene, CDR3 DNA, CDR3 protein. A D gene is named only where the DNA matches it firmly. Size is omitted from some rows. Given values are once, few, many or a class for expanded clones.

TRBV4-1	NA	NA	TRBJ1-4	TGCGCCAGCAGCCAAGGAATTACCAGGGGTATCGGTGAAAAACTGTTTTTT	CASSQGITRGIGEKLFF
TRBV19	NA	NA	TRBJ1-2	TGTGCCAGTAGTATACACAGGACAGCCGGCGGCTACACCTTC	CASSIHRTAGGYTF
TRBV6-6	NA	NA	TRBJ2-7	TGTGCCAGCAGTTCTCCTAACTACGAGCAGTACTTC	CASSSPNYEQYF
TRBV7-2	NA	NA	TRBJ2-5	TGTGCCAGCAGCCCAACCGCCAGGGGCCGGGAGACCCAGTACTTC	CASSPTARGRETQYF
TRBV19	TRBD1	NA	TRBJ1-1	TGTGCCAGTAGTCTGGGGACAGGGGTGTACACTGAAGCTTTCTTT	CASSLGTGVYTEAFF
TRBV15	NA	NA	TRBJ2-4	TGTGCCACCAGTCAACTAGCCAAAAACATTCAGTACTTC	CATSQLAKNIQYF
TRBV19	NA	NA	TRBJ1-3	TGTGCCAGTAGTCGCCTATTCTCTGGAAACACCATATATTTT	CASSRLFSGNTIYF
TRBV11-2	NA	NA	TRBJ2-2	TGTGCCAGCAGCTCCATGGGGAGAACAGGGACCGGGGAGCTGTTTTTT	CASSSMGRTGTGELFF
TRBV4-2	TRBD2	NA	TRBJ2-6	TGTGCCAGCAGCCACGGGGGAGCGGGGACGCCTGGGGCCAACGTCCTGACTTTC	CASSHGGAGTPGANVLTF
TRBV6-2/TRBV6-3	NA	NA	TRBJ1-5	TGTGCCAGCAGTTACGGGCTGGCACTTAGCAATCAGCCCCAGCATTTT	CASSYGLALSNQPQHF
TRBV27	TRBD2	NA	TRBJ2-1	TGTGCCAGCAGTTTTGGGATAACCGGGACTAGCGGGGCCCCAGGGAAGTACAATGAGCAGTTCTTC	CASSFGITGTSGAPGKYNEQFF
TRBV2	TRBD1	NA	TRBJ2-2	TGTGCCAGCAGTGAACGGACAGGGGGCACCGGGGAGCTGTTTTTT	CASSERTGGTGELFF
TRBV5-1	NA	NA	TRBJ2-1	TGCGCCAGCAGCTCGACGGGTGACTCCTACAATGAGCAGTTCTTC	CASSSTGDSYNEQFF
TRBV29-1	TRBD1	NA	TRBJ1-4	TGCAGCGTTGGGGCCAGGGGGCGAGGTGAAAAACTGTTTTTT	CSVGARGRGEKLFF
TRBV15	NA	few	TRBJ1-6	TGTGCCACCAGCAGAGACAGGGGATGGTCACCCCTCCACTTT	CATSRDRGWSPLHF
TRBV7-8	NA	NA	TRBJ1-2	TGTGCCAGCGGGGGGGTAGATGGCTACACCTTC	CASGGVDGYTF
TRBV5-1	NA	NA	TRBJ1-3	TGCGCCAGCAGCTTGGATCTGTCTGGAAACACCATATATTTT	CASSLDLSGNTIYF
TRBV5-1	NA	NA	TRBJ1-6	TGCGCCAGCAGCTTGGAGGGGAATTCACCCCTCCACTTT	CASSLEGNSPLHF
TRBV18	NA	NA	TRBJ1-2	TGTGCCAGCTCACCACCTGGAGGTGGCTACACCTTC	CASSPPGGGYTF
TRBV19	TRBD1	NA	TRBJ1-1	TGTGCCAGTAGCAGGACAGGGTCCACTGAAGCTTTCTTT	CASSRTGSTEAFF
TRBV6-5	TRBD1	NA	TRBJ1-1	TGTGCCAGCAGTCACCCCAGGGGGCTAGCTTTCTTT	CASSHPRGLAFF
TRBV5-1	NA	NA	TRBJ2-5	TGCGCCAGCAGGTTGGCTCTGTTACAAGAGACCCAGTACTTC	CASRLALLQETQYF
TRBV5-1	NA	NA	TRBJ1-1	TGCGCCAGCAGCTTGGGTGGGTCCCCGGGCACTGAAGCTTTCTTT	CASSLGGSPGTEAFF
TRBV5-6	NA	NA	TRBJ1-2	TGTGCCAGCACTCTGGGGCAGGGGAGTTATGGCTACACCTTC	CASTLGQGSYGYTF
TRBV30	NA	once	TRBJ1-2	TGTGCCTGGAGCCCAGGGCCTAACTATGGCTACACCTTC	CAWSPGPNYGYTF
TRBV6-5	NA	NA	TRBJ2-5	TGTGCCAGCAGTTACCAGAGGCAGGGGACCCAGTACTTC	CASSYQRQGTQYF